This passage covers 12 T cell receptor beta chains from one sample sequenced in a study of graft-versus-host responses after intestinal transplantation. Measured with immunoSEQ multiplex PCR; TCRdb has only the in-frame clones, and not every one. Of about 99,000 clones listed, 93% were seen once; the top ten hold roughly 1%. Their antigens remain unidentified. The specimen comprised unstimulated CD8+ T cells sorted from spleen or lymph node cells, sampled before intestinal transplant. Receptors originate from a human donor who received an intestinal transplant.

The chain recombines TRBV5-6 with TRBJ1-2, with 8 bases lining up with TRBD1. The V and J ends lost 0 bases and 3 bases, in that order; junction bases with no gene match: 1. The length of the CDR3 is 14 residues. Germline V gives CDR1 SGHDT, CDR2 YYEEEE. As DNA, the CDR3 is TGTGCCAGCAGCTTGGGGGACAGGCACTATGGCTACACCTTC. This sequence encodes CASSLGDRHYGYTF.

Here the CDR3 reads CASSFFGGQETQYF. CDR3 bases: TGTGCCAGCAGCTTTTTTGGAGGCCAAGAGACCCAGTACTTC. The V and J genes are TRBV7-3 and TRBJ2-5, with a weak D call TRBD2 (5 bases). Trimming took off 3 bases at V and 1 base at J, with 9 bases between the two ends. Germline assignment: CDR1 SGHTA and CDR2 FQGTGA. The CDR3 loop spans 14 amino acids.

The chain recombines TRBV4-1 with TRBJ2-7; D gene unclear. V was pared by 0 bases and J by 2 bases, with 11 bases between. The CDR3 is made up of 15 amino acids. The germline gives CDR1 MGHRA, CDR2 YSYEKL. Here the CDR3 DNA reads TGCGCCAGCAGCCAAGATTTTGATCAGACCTACGAGCAGTACTTC. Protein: CASSQDFDQTYEQYF.

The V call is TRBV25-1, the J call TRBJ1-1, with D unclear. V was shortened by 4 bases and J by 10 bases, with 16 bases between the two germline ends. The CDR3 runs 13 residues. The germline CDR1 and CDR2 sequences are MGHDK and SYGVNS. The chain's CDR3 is CASSGQNKGPAFF. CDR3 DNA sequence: TGTGCCAGCAGTGGTCAAAATAAGGGCCCAGCTTTCTTT.

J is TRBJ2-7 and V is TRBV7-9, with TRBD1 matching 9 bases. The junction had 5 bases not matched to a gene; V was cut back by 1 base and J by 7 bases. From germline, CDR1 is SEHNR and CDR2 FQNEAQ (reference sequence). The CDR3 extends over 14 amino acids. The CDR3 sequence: CASSLVQGAREQYF. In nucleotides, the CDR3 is TGTGCCAGCAGCTTAGTACAGGGGGCGCGGGAGCAGTACTTC.

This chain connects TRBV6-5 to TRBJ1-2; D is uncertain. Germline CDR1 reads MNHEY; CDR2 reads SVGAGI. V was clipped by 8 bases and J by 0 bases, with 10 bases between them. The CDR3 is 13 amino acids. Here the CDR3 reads CASRVDPNYGYTF. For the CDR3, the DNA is TGTGCCAGCCGGGTAGATCCTAACTATGGCTACACCTTC.

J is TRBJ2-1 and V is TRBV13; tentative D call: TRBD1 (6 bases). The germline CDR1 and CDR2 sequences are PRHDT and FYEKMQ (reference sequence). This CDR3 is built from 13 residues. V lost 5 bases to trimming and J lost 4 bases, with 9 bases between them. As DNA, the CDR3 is TGTGCCAGCAGCGGAGGACAGTACAATGAGCAGTTCTTC. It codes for CASSGGQYNEQFF.

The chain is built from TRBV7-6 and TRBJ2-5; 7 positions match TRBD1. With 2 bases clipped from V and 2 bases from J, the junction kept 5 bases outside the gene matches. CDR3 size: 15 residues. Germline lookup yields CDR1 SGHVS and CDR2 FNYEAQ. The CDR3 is CASSLTGTVQETQYF. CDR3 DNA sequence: TGTGCCAGCAGCTTAACCGGGACAGTGCAAGAGACCCAGTACTTC.

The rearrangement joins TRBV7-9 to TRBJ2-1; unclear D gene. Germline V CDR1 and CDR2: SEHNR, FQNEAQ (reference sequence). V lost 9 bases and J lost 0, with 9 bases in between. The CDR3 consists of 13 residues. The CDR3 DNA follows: TGTGCCAGTGTTCCCGACTCCTACAATGAGCAGTTCTTC. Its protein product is CASVPDSYNEQFF.

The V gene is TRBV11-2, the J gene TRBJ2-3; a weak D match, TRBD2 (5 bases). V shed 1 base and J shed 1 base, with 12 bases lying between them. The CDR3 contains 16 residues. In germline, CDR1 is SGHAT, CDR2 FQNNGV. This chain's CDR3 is CASSLVGIARTDTQYF. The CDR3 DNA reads TGTGCCAGCAGCTTAGTCGGGATAGCCCGCACAGATACGCAGTATTTT.

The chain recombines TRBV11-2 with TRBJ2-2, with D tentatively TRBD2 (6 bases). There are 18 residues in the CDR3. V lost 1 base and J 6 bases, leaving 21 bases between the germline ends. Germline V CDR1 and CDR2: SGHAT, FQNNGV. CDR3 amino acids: CASSLGLRRGLMSGELFF. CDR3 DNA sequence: TGTGCCAGCAGCTTAGGTCTTAGGAGGGGACTGATGTCCGGGGAGCTGTTTTTT.

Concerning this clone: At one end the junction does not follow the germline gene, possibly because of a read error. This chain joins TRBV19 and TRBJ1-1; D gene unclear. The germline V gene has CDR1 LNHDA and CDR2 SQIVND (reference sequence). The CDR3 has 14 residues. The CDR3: CASTVVLLNAEAFF. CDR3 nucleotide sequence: TGTGCCAGCACAGTCGTATTGCTGAACGCTGAAGCTTTCTTT.